The 3 T cell receptor beta chains given below trace back to one sample, sequenced in a study of human T cells and chemical hapten exposure. TCRdb used MiXCR to reprocess the RACE reads, holding one entry per CDR3 protein. Of over 65,000 distinct CDR3 sequences detected, roughly 10% appear once; the ten largest clones hold approximately 1.5%. Time point of the sample: patch test 3, about 24 weeks after DPC sensitization. As for treatment: therapeutic diphenylcyclopropenone sensitization with weekly scalp DPC. The specimen comprised whole blood, sampled in connection with sensitization to the hapten diphenylcyclopropenone (DPC). The receptors derive from a woman aged 50 to 60 with alopecia areata. Some clones in this sample may be carry-over from other donors' samples.

This clonotype has ten or more counts. This chain uses TRBV28 with TRBJ1-4; D is perhaps TRBD1 (5 bases). V was trimmed by 3 bases and J by 6 bases, leaving 14 bases between them. This CDR3 has 15 amino acids. In germline, CDR1 is MDHEN, CDR2 SYDVKM. The CDR3 is CASSFVDTGYEKLFF. Written as DNA, the CDR3 is TGTGCCAGCAGTTTCGTGGACACGGGTTATGAAAAACTGTTTTTT. Using reference TRBV28 and TRBJ1-4 for the parts outside the CDR3, the full variable domain is DVKVTQSSRYLVKRTGEKVFLECVQDMDHENMFWYRQDPGLGLRLIYFSYDVKMKEKGDIPEGYSVSREKKERFSLILESASTNQTSMYLCASSFVDTGYEKLFFGSGTQLSVL.

This clonotype came up many times. The CDR3 here is CSVDGVIDGGYTF. CDR3 nucleotides: TGCAGCGTTGATGGCGTAATAGACGGTGGCTACACCTTC. V gene TRBV29-1 combines with J gene TRBJ1-2; D is uncertain. This CDR3 comprises 13 residues. Trimming pared 3 bases from V and 7 bases from J, leaving 15 bases between. CDR1 and CDR2 from the germline V gene are SQVTM and ANQGSEA.

The V gene is TRBV6-5, the J gene TRBJ2-7; 8 bases agree with TRBD1. V lost 0 bases, J lost 3 bases, and 4 bases stayed unmatched. Germline V CDR1 and CDR2: MNHEY, SVGAGI. The CDR3 is 15 amino acids. The CDR3 spells CASSYSKQGDYEQYF. The CDR3 DNA sequence: TGTGCCAGCAGTTACTCGAAACAGGGGGACTACGAGCAGTACTTC.